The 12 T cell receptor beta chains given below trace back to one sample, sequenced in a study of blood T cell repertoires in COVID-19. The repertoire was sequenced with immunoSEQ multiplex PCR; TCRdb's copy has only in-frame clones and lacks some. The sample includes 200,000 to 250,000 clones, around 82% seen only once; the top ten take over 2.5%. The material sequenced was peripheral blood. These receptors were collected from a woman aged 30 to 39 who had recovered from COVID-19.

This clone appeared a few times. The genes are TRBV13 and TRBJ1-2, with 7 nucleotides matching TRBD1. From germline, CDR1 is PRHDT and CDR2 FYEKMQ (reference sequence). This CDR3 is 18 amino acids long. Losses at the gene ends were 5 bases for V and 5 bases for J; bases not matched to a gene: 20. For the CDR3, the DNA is TGTGCCAGCAGCGGGACAGAAGCTCCAGACCCCCTTCAATATGGCTACACCTTC. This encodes CASSGTEAPDPLQYGYTF.

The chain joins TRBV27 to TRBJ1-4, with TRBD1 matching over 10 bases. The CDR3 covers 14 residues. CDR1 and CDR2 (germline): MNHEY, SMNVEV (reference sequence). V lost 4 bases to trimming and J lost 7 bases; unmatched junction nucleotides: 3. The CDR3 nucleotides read TGTGCCAGCAGTTCCGGGACAGGGGCTGAAAAACTGTTTTTT. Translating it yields CASSSGTGAEKLFF.

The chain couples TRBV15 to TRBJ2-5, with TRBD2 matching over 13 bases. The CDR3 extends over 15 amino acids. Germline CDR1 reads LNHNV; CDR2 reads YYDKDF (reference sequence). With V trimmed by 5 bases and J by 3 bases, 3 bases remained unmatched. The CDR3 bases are TGTGCCACCAGCGGAGGGACTAGCGGGGAAGAGACCCAGTACTTC. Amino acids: CATSGGTSGEETQYF.

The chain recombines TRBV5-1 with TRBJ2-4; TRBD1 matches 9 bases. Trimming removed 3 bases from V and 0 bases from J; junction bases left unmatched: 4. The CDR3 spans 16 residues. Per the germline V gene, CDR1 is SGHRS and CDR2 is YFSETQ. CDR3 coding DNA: TGCGCCAGCAGCTCCGGACAGGGGCTAGCCAAAAACATTCAGTACTTC. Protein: CASSSGQGLAKNIQYF.

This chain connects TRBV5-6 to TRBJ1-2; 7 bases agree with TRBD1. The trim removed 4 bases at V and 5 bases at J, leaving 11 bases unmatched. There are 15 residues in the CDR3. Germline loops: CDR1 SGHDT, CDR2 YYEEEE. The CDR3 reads CASSVYRGKGYGYTF. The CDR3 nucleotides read TGTGCCAGCAGCGTTTACAGGGGAAAGGGATATGGCTACACCTTC.

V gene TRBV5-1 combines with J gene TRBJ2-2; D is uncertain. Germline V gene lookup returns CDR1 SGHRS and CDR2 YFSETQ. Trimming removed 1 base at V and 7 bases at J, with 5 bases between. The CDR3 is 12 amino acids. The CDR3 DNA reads TGCGCCAGCAGCTTGCAGGTCGGGGAGCTGTTTTTT. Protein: CASSLQVGELFF.

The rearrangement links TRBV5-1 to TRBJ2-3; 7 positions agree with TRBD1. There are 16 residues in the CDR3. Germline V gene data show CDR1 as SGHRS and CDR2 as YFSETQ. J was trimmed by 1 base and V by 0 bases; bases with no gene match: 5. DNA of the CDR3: TGCGCCAGCAGCTTGGGCCGACAGGGCCGCACAGATACGCAGTATTTT. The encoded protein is CASSLGRQGRTDTQYF.

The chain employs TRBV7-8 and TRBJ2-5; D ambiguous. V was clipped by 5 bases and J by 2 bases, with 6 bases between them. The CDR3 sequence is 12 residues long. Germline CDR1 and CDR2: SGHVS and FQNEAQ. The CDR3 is CASSREQETQYF. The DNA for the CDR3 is TGTGCCAGCAGCCGCGAGCAAGAGACCCAGTACTTC.

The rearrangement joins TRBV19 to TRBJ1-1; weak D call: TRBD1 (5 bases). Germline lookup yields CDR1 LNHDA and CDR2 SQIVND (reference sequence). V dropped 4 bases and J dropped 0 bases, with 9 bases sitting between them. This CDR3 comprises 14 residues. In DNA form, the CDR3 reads TGTGCCAGTAGTAGGGGGGTGTTGAACACTGAAGCTTTCTTT. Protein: CASSRGVLNTEAFF.

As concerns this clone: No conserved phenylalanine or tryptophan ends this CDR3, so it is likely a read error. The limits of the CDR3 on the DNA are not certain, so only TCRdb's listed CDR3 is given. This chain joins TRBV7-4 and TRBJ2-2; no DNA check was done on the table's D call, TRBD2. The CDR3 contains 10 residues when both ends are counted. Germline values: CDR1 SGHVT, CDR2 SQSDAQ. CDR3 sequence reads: CASSSPPGVR.

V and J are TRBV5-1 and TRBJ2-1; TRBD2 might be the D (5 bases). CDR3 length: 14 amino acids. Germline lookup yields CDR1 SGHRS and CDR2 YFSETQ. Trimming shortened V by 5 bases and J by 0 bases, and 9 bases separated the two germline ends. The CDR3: CASRASLSYNEQFF. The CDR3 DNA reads TGCGCCAGCAGGGCTAGCCTCTCCTACAATGAGCAGTTCTTC.

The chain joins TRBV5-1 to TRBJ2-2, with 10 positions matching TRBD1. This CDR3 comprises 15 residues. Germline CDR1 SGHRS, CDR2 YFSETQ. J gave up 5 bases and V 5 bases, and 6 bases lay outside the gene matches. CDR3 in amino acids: CASSSGTGETGELFF. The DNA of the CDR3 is TGCGCCAGCAGTTCCGGGACAGGGGAAACCGGGGAGCTGTTTTTT.